These 24 T cell receptor beta chains were all obtained from the same sample, sequenced in a study of cytomegalovirus exposure and HLA in healthy donors. A multiplex PCR was run with 60 Vbeta primers and 13 Jbeta primers. TCRdb keeps only in-frame clones here, not all; method: immunoSEQ multiplex PCR. This sample has about 150,000 clones, with around 80% found just once. The sample consisted of PBMCs. Receptor source: a middle-aged woman in good health and CMV-seronegative.

DNA for the CDR3: TGCAGCGTGCAGGATACAACTAATGAAAAACTGTTTTTT. Translation: CSVQDTTNEKLFF. The genes are TRBV29-1 and TRBJ1-4; D gene ambiguous. V lost 6 bases, J lost 0 bases, and 8 bases lay in between. This CDR3 has 13 residues. Germline loops: CDR1 SQVTM, CDR2 ANQGSEA. The variable domain in full, completed from reference TRBV29-1 and TRBJ1-4, reads SAVISQKPSRDICQRGTSLTIQCQVDSQVTMMFWYRQQPGQSLTLIATANQGSEATYESGFVIDKFPISRPNLTFSTLTVSNMSPEDSSIYLCSVQDTTNEKLFFGSGTQLSVL.

This chain uses TRBV9 with TRBJ1-2, with D perhaps matching TRBD1 (6 bases). V was clipped by 10 bases and J by 4 bases, with 14 bases between them. Germline V gene data show CDR1 as SGDLS and CDR2 as YYNGEE. The CDR3 consists of 12 residues. Written as DNA, the CDR3 is TGTGCCGGGACAACGGGTTGCTATGGCTACACCTTC. Residues: CAGTTGCYGYTF.

The chain is built from TRBV6-1 and TRBJ1-5; 7 bases line up with TRBD1. Trimming took 3 bases from V and 0 from J; bases not matched to a gene: 11. CDR3 length equals 18 residues. CDR1 is MNHNS, CDR2 SASEGT, per germline. The DNA of the CDR3 is TGTGCCAGCAGTGAGAGGTTTGGGGGACAGCATAGCAATCAGCCCCAGCATTTT. Translation: CASSERFGGQHSNQPQHF.

This rearrangement joins TRBV5-5 to TRBJ2-5; D is uncertain. The CDR3 covers 14 residues. V gave up 0 bases and J gave up 2 bases, with 8 bases separating them. CDR1 is SGHKS, CDR2 YYEKEE, per germline (reference sequence). The CDR3 bases are TGTGCCAGCAGCTTGGAATTATTTCAAGAGACCCAGTACTTC. This codes for CASSLELFQETQYF.

The V gene is TRBV28, the J gene TRBJ2-6; the D is unclear. Germline V gene data show CDR1 as MDHEN and CDR2 as SYDVKM. The CDR3 totals 13 residues. V was trimmed by 5 bases and J by 1 base, leaving 3 bases between them. CDR3 protein: CASSPSGANVLTF. In DNA, the CDR3 is TGTGCCAGCAGTCCATCTGGGGCCAACGTCCTGACTTTC.

To note about this clone: An end of the junction does not agree with germline; a read error may underlie this. The gene calls are TRBV30 and TRBJ2-6; 8 bases are a match to TRBD2. The CDR3 length is 14 residues. The germline V gene has CDR1 GTSNPN and CDR2 SVGIG (reference sequence). The CDR3 loop reads CACIGTRGANGLTF. The CDR3 DNA is TGTGCCTGTATAGGGACTAGAGGTGCCAACGGCCTGACTTTC. The whole variable domain, filled in from reference TRBV30 and TRBJ2-6, reads SQTIHQWPATLVQPVGSPLSLECTVEGTSNPNLYWYRQAAGRGLQLLFYSVGIGQISSEVPQNLSASRPQDRQFILSSKKLLLSDSGFYLCACIGTRGANGLTFGAGSRLTVL.

CDR3 sequence: CASSKEGGGGNEQFF. The CDR3 nucleotides are TGTGCCAGCAGCAAAGAGGGAGGGGGGGGCAATGAGCAGTTCTTC. The chain uses TRBV21-1 and TRBJ2-1; TRBD2 was called by the table and not checked on the DNA. TRBV21-1 is recorded as a pseudogene. This CDR3 comprises 15 residues.

V usage is TRBV10-2 and J usage is TRBJ1-5, with D perhaps TRBD1 (6 bases). Trimming shortened V by 2 bases and J by 4 bases, and 6 bases separated the two germline ends. The CDR3 is made up of 13 amino acids. Germline V gene sequence: CDR1 WSHSY, CDR2 SAAADI. The CDR3 here is CASSETGNQPQHF. CDR3 nucleotides: TGCGCCAGCAGTGAGACAGGGAATCAGCCCCAGCATTTT.

V gene TRBV4-3 combines with J gene TRBJ1-6, with D unclear. Trimming stripped 3 bases from V and 4 bases from J, with 10 bases between. The CDR3 has 15 residues. CDR1 and CDR2 from the germline V gene are LGHNA and YSLEER. The CDR3 DNA reads TGCGCCAGCAGCCACGCTACGAGGTATAATTCACCCCTCCACTTT. This gives the protein CASSHATRYNSPLHF.

This rearrangement joins TRBV4-3 to TRBJ2-7; TRBD2 might be the D (6 bases). Per germline, CDR1 LGHNA and CDR2 YSLEER. CDR3 length: 15 amino acids. V dropped 0 bases and J dropped 5 bases, with 14 bases sitting between them. CDR3 protein: CASSQEIGGRHEQYF. The CDR3 DNA sequence: TGCGCCAGCAGCCAAGAAATCGGGGGTCGCCACGAGCAGTACTTC.

This clone was observed once. The chain uses TRBV4-2 and TRBJ1-5; no clear D. The CDR3 consists of 16 residues. V lost 2 bases, J lost 4 bases, and 15 bases lay in between. From germline, CDR1 is LGHNA and CDR2 YNFKEQ. The CDR3 sequence is CASSQNNREVNQPQHF. The CDR3, as DNA: TGTGCCAGCAGCCAAAACAACCGGGAGGTAAATCAGCCCCAGCATTTT.

The V and J genes are TRBV5-1 and TRBJ2-3; possible D gene TRBD1, 6 bases. The CDR3 is made up of 14 amino acids. V lost 4 bases, J lost 3 bases, and 12 bases lay in between. The germline V gene encodes CDR1 SGHRS and CDR2 YFSETQ. CDR3 protein: CASSIGQTTDTQYF. The CDR3, as DNA: TGCGCCAGCAGCATCGGACAGACTACAGATACGCAGTATTTT.

V gene TRBV5-4 combines with J gene TRBJ2-7, with 13 positions matching TRBD2. The CDR3 contains 15 residues. Germline CDR1 is SGHNT and CDR2 is YYREEE (reference sequence). After removal of 0 bases from V and 12 bases from J, the junction contained 9 bases not matched to a gene. CDR3 protein: CASSLAGTSGTFTYF. CDR3 in DNA: TGTGCCAGCAGCTTGGCCGGGACTAGCGGGACGTTCACGTACTTC.

The chain has TRBV6-6 and TRBJ2-5; D remains unclear. Trimming pared 3 bases from V and 4 bases from J, leaving 12 bases between. The CDR3 has 14 amino acids. Germline loops: CDR1 MNHNY, CDR2 SVGAGI (reference sequence). DNA for the CDR3: TGTGCCAGCAGTTATGGCAGGATTGGAGAGACCCAGTACTTC. This sequence encodes CASSYGRIGETQYF.

CDR3 region: CARSLRRERASQPQHF. The CDR3 DNA follows: TGTGCCAGAAGCTTAAGGAGGGAGAGGGCAAGTCAGCCCCAGCATTTT. The chain has TRBV7-5 and TRBJ1-5. TRBV7-5 is shown as a pseudogene. The CDR3 extends over 16 amino acids.

The chain has TRBV28 and TRBJ2-5, with TRBD1 as a possible D gene (5 bases). Germline V gene sequence: CDR1 MDHEN, CDR2 SYDVKM. Trimming stripped 1 base from V and 5 bases from J, with 8 bases between. This CDR3 is built from 13 residues. CDR3 residues: CASSLLTVETQYF. DNA for the CDR3: TGTGCCAGCAGTTTATTGACAGTCGAGACCCAGTACTTC.

This clone was recorded only once. The chain joins TRBV5-4 to TRBJ2-1; possibly TRBD1 for D (6 bases). The CDR3 consists of 17 residues. In germline, CDR1 is SGHNT, CDR2 YYREEE (reference sequence). V lost 2 bases, J lost 8 bases, and 23 bases lay in between. The CDR3 sequence: CASSFPRPGEIRYEQFF. In nucleotides, the CDR3 is TGTGCCAGCAGCTTTCCCCGGCCAGGGGAAATTAGATATGAGCAGTTCTTC. The full variable domain, in which reference TRBV5-4 and TRBJ2-1 provide the parts outside the CDR3, is ETGVTQSPTHLIKTRGQQVTLRCSSQSGHNTVSWYQQALGQGPQFIFQYYREEENGRGNFPPRFSGLQFPNYSSELNVNALELDDSALYLCASSFPRPGEIRYEQFFGPGTRLTVL.

This clone came up a few times. CDR3 DNA sequence: TGTGCCAGCAGTTATCGTTCGGGCTCCTACAATGAGCAGTTCTTC. Protein product: CASSYRSGSYNEQFF. This chain joins TRBV6-5 and TRBJ2-1; D remains unclear. Looked up from germline, CDR1 is MNHEY and CDR2 is SVGAGI. CDR3 size: 15 residues. Trimming shortened V by 3 bases and J by 0 bases, and 9 bases separated the two germline ends.

The V and J genes are TRBV28 and TRBJ1-2; maybe TRBD1 (5 bases). There are 15 residues in the CDR3. Trimming cost V 5 bases and J 2 bases, with 15 bases left between them. Germline CDR1 is MDHEN and CDR2 is SYDVKM. CDR3 loop: CASSLRGTTNYGYTF. CDR3 in DNA: TGTGCCAGCAGTCTCCGCGGGACTACCAACTATGGCTACACCTTC.

The rearrangement joins TRBV6-5 to TRBJ2-7; possibly TRBD2 for D (6 bases). The CDR3 covers 14 residues. Germline-derived CDR1 and CDR2 are MNHEY and SVGAGI. Deletions cut 2 bases from V and 2 bases from J, with 10 bases between. CDR3 loop: CASSYAGRTYEQYF. The CDR3 DNA reads as TGTGCCAGCAGTTACGCGGGAAGGACCTACGAGCAGTACTTC.

This chain uses TRBV10-3 with TRBJ2-5, with TRBD1 identical over 11 bases. V shed 2 bases, J shed 2 bases, and the junction held 13 bases outside the gene matches. Germline V CDR1 and CDR2: ENHRY, SYGVKD. The CDR3 spans 19 residues. The CDR3 DNA sequence: TGTGCCATCAGTGAGAACGGAGGACAGGGGGCGCTGGGGCAAGAGACCCAGTACTTC. Its protein product is CAISENGGQGALGQETQYF.

The V and J genes are TRBV11-2 and TRBJ2-7; TRBD1 is a possible D gene (6 bases). In germline, CDR1 is SGHAT, CDR2 FQNNGV. CDR3 length equals 12 residues. V was shortened by 5 bases and J by 4 bases, with 9 bases between the two germline ends. Written as DNA, the CDR3 is TGTGCCAGCAGCGAACAGGGATACGAGCAGTACTTC. This sequence encodes CASSEQGYEQYF.

The V gene is TRBV7-6, the J gene TRBJ2-7; D is uncertain. Germline V gives CDR1 SGHVS, CDR2 FNYEAQ. CDR3 size: 14 residues. Trimming pared 5 bases from V and 3 bases from J, leaving 14 bases between. CDR3 protein: CASSDSQRGYEQYF. The CDR3 nucleotides read TGTGCCAGCAGCGATTCCCAAAGAGGCTACGAGCAGTACTTC.

This chain uses TRBV6-6 with TRBJ2-7; maybe TRBD2 (5 bases). The germline V gene encodes CDR1 MNHNY and CDR2 SVGAGI (reference sequence). The CDR3 is made up of 11 amino acids. Trimming stripped 10 bases from V and 5 bases from J, with 12 bases between. CDR3 region: CATSYGDEQYF. DNA for the CDR3: TGTGCCACCTCTTACGGGGACGAGCAGTACTTC.